The source of this T cell receptor (beta chain) is a study of cytomegalovirus exposure and HLA in healthy donors. To note about this clone: Its cognate antigen is unknown.

Findings and limits, study-wide: Per a later analysis, HLA-associated TCR beta chains showed more clonal expansion than other, equally common TCR beta chains.

Vbeta (60) and Jbeta (13) primers were used in the PCR. Assay used: immunoSEQ multiplex PCR; TCRdb lists only in-frame clones, some missing. The sample shows hundreds of thousands of clones, just over 75% of them seen only once. This CDR3 region has 13 residues. CDR1 is WSHSY, CDR2 SAAADI, per germline. The receptor was derived from a woman aged 60-70 years in good health and CMV-seropositive. The sequenced sample consisted of PBMCs. The rearrangement joins TRBV10-2 to TRBJ1-5, with D hard to call. In DNA, the CDR3 is TGCGCTACAGCCATGGCTCCAGACCAGCCCCAGCATTTT. The encoded protein is CATAMAPDQPQHF.